Shown below are 8 T cell receptor beta chains from a single sample sequenced in a study of blood T cell repertoires in COVID-19. Clones were sequenced by immunoSEQ multiplex PCR, and TCRdb holds only the in-frame ones, with some missing. The table has approximately 240,000 clones, around 83% seen once. Specimen: peripheral blood. These receptor sequences come from a middle-aged woman who had recovered from COVID-19.

About this clone itself: Its ends do not fully match the called genes, so a read error is possible. The genes are TRBV11-2 and TRBJ2-5; D ambiguous. The CDR3 is 12 residues long. Germline CDR1 and CDR2: SGHAT and FQNNGV. For the CDR3, the DNA is TGTGCCAGCAGCCTCAACCAGGAGACCCAGTACTTC. The encoded protein is CASSLNQETQYF.

This clone has ten or more counts. The chain has TRBV4-3 and TRBJ1-1; 8 positions match TRBD1. The germline V gene encodes CDR1 LGHNA and CDR2 YSLEER. Losses at the gene ends were 0 bases for V and 5 bases for J; bases not matched to a gene: 8. The CDR3 runs to 16 residues. CDR3 protein: CASSQDISGGRTEAFF. The CDR3, as DNA: TGCGCCAGCAGCCAAGATATTTCAGGGGGCCGGACTGAAGCTTTCTTT.

This clone was detected once. J is TRBJ1-2 and V is TRBV7-9, with TRBD1 identical over 8 bases. The germline V gene has CDR1 SEHNR and CDR2 FQNEAQ (reference sequence). The CDR3 is 16 amino acids. V shed 6 bases, J shed 4 bases, and the junction held 13 bases outside the gene matches. In DNA form, the CDR3 reads TGTGCCAGCAGTCGCGCAGGACAGGGACTTGGCTATGGCTACACCTTC. It is translated as CASSRAGQGLGYGYTF.

The rearrangement links TRBV9 to TRBJ2-7; 7 nucleotides line up with TRBD1. The CDR3 has 15 residues. The V gene's germline CDR1 is SGDLS and CDR2 YYNGEE. V lost 0 bases, J lost 4 bases, and 7 bases stayed unmatched. The CDR3 spells CASSVGQGKTYEQYF. For the CDR3, the DNA is TGTGCCAGCAGCGTAGGACAGGGTAAGACTTACGAGCAGTACTTC.

CDR3 in DNA: TGTGCCAGCAGCTTGGGTGGGACTAGCGGGGGATCCTACAATGAGCAGTTCTTC. This codes for CASSLGGTSGGSYNEQFF. The chain recombines TRBV5-4 with TRBJ2-1, with 14 nucleotides matching TRBD2. The CDR3 is 18 amino acids. Germline trimming cut 0 bases from V and 1 base from J; bases unmatched to any gene: 3. CDR1 is SGHNT and CDR2 is YYREEE in the germline V gene (reference sequence). Variable domain in full (rest from reference TRBV5-4 and TRBJ2-1): ETGVTQSPTHLIKTRGQQVTLRCSSQSGHNTVSWYQQALGQGPQFIFQYYREEENGRGNFPPRFSGLQFPNYSSELNVNALELDDSALYLCASSLGGTSGGSYNEQFFGPGTRLTVL.

The V gene is TRBV19, the J gene TRBJ2-1; 10 bases agree with TRBD2. CDR3 length equals 15 residues. After removal of 3 bases from V and 4 bases from J, the junction contained 3 bases not matched to a gene. The germline gives CDR1 LNHDA, CDR2 SQIVND (reference sequence). CDR3 region: CASSISGGNYNEQFF. In nucleotides, the CDR3 is TGTGCCAGTAGTATTAGCGGGGGGAATTACAATGAGCAGTTCTTC. Complete variable domain (other parts from reference TRBV19 and TRBJ2-1): DGGITQSPKYLFRKEGQNVTLSCEQNLNHDAMYWYRQDPGQGLRLIYYSQIVNDFQKGDIAEGYSVSREKKESFPLTVTSAQKNPTAFYLCASSISGGNYNEQFFGPGTRLTVL.

The chain couples TRBV30 to TRBJ2-3; D perhaps matches TRBD1 (6 bases). Germline CDR1 reads GTSNPN; CDR2 reads SVGIG (reference sequence). This CDR3 is built from 15 residues. The V and J ends lost 0 bases and 2 bases respectively, with 12 bases between them. CDR3 amino acids: CAWSVRGGSTDTQYF. The DNA for the CDR3 is TGTGCCTGGAGTGTACGAGGGGGATCCACAGATACGCAGTATTTT.

This clone came up a few times. The sample has other DNA sequences that encode this CDR3 too. This chain uses TRBV19 with TRBJ2-7, with 8 bases that match TRBD1. Germline values: CDR1 LNHDA, CDR2 SQIVND (reference sequence). The CDR3 runs to 15 residues. V shed 1 base and J 2 bases; nucleotides not matched to a gene: 4. CDR3: CASSIGGQGPYEQYF. The CDR3 nucleotides read TGTGCCAGTAGTATAGGAGGACAGGGCCCCTACGAGCAGTACTTC.